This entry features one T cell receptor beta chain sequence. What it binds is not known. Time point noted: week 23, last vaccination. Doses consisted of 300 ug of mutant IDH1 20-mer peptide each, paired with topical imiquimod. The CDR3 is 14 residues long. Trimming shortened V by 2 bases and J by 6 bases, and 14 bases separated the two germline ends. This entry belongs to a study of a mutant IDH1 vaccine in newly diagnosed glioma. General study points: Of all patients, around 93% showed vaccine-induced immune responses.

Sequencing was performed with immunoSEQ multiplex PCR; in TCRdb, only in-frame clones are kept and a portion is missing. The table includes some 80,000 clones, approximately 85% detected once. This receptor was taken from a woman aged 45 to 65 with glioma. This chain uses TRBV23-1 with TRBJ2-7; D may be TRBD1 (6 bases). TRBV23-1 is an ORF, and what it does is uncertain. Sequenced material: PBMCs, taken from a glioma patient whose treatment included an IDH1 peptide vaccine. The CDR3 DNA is TGCGCCAGCAGTCAAGGGACACTGTCCGGCGAGCAGTACTTC. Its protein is CASSQGTLSGEQYF.